The present entry profiles one TCR beta chain with its context. The participants were between roughly 18 and 100 years old and came from about two dozen US areas. Libraries were prepared by immunoSEQ multiplex PCR; TCRdb keeps only in-frame clonotypes and omits some of them. The table shows approximately 310,000 clones, with roughly 88% occurring only once. Germline V gene data show CDR1 as LNHDA and CDR2 as SQIVND (reference sequence). V dropped 6 bases and J dropped 2; count of bases not matched to a gene: 6. The CDR3 covers 15 residues. These data originate in a study of blood T cell repertoires in COVID-19. Overall study: There were acute and convalescent COVID-19 samples, and they came from the United States, Italy and Spain.

J is TRBJ1-5 and V is TRBV19, with TRBD1 identical over 8 bases. Sequencing input: PBMCs or T cells enriched from blood (not recorded which). This clonotype was sampled from a man aged 25-40 years who had recovered from COVID-19. This CDR3 is CASRLDRVGNQPQHF. CDR3 coding DNA: TGTGCCAGTAGGCTGGACAGGGTGGGCAATCAGCCCCAGCATTTT.